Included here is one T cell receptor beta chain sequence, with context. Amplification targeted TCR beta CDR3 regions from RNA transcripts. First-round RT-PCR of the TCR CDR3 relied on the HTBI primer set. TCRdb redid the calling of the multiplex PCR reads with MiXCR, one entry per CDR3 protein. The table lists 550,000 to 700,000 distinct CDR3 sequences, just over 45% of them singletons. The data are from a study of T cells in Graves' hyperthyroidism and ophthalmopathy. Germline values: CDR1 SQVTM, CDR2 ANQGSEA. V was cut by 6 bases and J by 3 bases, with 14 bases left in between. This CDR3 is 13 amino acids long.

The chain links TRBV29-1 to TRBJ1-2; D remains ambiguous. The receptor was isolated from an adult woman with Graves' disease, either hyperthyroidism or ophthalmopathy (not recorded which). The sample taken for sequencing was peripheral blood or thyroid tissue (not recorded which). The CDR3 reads CSVKESGDYGYTF. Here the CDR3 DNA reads TGCAGCGTCAAAGAGTCGGGAGACTATGGCTACACCTTC. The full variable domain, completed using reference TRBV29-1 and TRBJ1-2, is SAVISQKPSRDICQRGTSLTIQCQVDSQVTMMFWYRQQPGQSLTLIATANQGSEATYESGFVIDKFPISRPNLTFSTLTVSNMSPEDSSIYLCSVKESGDYGYTFGSGTRLTVV.